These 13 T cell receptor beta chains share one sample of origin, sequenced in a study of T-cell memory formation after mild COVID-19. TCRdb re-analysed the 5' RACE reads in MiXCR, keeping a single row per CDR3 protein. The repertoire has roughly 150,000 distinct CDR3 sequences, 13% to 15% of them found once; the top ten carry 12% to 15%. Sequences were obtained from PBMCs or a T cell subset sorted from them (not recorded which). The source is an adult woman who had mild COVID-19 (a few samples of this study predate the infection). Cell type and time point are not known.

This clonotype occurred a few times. This CDR3 is CASSRSQGSQETQYF. DNA for the CDR3: TGCGCCAGCAGCCGCAGCCAGGGGTCCCAAGAGACCCAGTACTTC. The chain has TRBV4-1 and TRBJ2-5; possibly TRBD1 for D (6 bases). The CDR3 is made up of 15 amino acids. The ends were cut back, 4 bases at V and 1 base at J, with 13 bases in the middle. Per the germline V gene, CDR1 is MGHRA and CDR2 is YSYEKL.

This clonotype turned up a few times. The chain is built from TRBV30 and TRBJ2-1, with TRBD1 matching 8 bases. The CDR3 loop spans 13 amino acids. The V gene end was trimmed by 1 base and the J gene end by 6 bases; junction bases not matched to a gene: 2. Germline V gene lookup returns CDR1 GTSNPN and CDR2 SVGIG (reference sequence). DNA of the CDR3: TGTGCCTGGAGTGGCGACAGGGGCAATGAGCAGTTCTTC. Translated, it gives CAWSGDRGNEQFF.

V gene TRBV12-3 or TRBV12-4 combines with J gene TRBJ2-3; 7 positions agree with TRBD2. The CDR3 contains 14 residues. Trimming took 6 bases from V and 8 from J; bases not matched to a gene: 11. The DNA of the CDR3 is TGTGCCAGCAGGTTTCGGCGGGGGATCGGTACGCAGTATTTT. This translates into CASRFRRGIGTQYF.

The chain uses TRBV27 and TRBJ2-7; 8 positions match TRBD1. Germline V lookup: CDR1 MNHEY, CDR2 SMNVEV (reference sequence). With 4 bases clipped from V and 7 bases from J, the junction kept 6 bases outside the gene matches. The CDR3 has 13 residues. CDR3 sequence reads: CASSSGGPGEQYF. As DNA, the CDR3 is TGTGCCAGCAGTTCAGGGGGCCCGGGGGAGCAGTACTTC.

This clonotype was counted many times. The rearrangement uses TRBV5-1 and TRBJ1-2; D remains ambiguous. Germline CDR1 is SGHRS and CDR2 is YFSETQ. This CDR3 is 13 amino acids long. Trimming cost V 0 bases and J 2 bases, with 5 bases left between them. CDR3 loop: CASSLAGNYGYTF. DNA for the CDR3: TGCGCCAGCAGCTTGGCCGGGAACTATGGCTACACCTTC.

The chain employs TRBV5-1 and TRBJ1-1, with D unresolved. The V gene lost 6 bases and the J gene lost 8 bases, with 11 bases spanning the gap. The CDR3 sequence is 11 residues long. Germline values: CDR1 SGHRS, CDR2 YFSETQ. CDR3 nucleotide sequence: TGCGCCAGCAAGATCGAGACAGAAGCTTTCTTT. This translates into CASKIETEAFF. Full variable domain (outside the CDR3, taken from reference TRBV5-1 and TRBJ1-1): KAGVTQTPRYLIKTRGQQVTLSCSPISGHRSVSWYQQTPGQGLQFLFEYFSETQRNKGNFPGRFSGRQFSNSRSEMNVSTLELGDSALYLCASKIETEAFFGQGTRLTVV.

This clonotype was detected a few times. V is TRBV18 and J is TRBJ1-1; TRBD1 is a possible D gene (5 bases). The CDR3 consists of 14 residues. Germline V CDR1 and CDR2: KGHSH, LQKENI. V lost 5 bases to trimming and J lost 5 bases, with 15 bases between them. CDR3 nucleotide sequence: TGTGCCAGCTCATTGGGCGGGGGGAAGACTGAAGCTTTCTTT. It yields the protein CASSLGGGKTEAFF. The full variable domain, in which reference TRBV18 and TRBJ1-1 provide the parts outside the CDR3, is NAGVMQNPRHLVRRRGQEARLRCSPMKGHSHVYWYRQLPEEGLKFMVYLQKENIIDESGMPKERFSAEFPKEGPSILRIQQVVRGDSAAYFCASSLGGGKTEAFFGQGTRLTVV.

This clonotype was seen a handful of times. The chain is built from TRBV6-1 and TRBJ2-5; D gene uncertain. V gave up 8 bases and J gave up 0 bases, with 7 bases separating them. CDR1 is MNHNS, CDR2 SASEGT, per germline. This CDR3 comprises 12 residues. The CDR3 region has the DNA TGTGCCAGCGGCCCGTACCAAGAGACCCAGTACTTC. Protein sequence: CASGPYQETQYF.

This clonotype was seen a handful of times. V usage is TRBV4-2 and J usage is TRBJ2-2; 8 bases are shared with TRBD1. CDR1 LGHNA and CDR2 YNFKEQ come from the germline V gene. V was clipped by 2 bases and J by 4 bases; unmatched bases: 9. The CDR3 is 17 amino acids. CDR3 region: CASSQLTGGLSTGELFF. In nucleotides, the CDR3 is TGTGCCAGCAGCCAACTTACAGGGGGTCTGAGCACCGGGGAGCTGTTTTTT.

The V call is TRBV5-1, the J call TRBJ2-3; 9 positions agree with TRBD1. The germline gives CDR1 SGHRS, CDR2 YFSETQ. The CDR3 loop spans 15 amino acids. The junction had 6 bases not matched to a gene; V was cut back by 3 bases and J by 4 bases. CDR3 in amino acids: CASSSYRGRADTQYF. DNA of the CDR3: TGCGCCAGCAGCTCGTACAGGGGGCGCGCAGATACGCAGTATTTT.

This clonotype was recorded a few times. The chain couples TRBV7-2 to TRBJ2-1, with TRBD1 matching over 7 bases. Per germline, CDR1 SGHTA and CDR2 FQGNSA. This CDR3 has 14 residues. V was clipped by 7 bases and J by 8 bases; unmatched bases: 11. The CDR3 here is CASTQTGNLDEQFF. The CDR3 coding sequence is TGTGCCAGCACCCAGACAGGGAATCTCGATGAGCAGTTCTTC.

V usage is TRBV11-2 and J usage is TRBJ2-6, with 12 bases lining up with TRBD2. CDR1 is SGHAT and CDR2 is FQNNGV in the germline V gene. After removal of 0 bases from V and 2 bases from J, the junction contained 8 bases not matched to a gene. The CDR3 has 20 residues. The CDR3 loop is CASSLDPASGREAGANVLTF. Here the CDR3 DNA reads TGTGCCAGCAGCTTAGATCCGGCTAGCGGGAGGGAAGCTGGGGCCAACGTCCTGACTTTC.

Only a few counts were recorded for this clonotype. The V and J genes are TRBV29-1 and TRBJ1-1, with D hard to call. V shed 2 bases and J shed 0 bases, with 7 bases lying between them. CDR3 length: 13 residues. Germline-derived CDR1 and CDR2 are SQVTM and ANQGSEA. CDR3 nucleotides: TGCAGCGTTGAACGACGGCTGAACACTGAAGCTTTCTTT. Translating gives CSVERRLNTEAFF.